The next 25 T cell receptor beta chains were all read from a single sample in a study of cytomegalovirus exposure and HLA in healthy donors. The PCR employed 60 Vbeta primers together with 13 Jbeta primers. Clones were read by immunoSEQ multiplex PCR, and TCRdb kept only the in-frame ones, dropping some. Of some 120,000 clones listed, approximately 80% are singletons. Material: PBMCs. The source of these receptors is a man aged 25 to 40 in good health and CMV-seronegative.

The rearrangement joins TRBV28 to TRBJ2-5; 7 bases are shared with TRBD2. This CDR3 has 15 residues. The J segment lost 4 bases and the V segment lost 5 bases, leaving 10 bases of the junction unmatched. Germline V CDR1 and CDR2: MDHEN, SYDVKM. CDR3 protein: CASSPRREVTETQYF. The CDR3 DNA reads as TGTGCCAGCAGTCCGCGACGGGAGGTTACAGAGACCCAGTACTTC.

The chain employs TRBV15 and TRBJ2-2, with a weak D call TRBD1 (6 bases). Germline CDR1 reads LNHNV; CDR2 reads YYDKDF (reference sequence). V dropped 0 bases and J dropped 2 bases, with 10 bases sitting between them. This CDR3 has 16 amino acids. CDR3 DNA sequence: TGTGCCACCAGCAGAGATGGGGGACAAAACACCGGGGAGCTGTTTTTT. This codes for CATSRDGGQNTGELFF.

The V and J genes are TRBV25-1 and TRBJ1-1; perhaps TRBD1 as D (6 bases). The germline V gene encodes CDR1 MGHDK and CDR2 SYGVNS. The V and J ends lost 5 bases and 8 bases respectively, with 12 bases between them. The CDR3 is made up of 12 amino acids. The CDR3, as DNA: TGTGCCAGCAGTCACAGGGCCGCGGAAGCTTTCTTT. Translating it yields CASSHRAAEAFF.

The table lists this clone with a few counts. The CDR3 here is CARSLAWRPVGNQPQHF. For the CDR3, the DNA is TGTGCCAGAAGCTTGGCCTGGCGGCCTGTTGGCAATCAGCCCCAGCATTTT. This chain links TRBV5-3 with TRBJ1-5; D is unresolved. TRBV5-3 qualifies as an ORF whose function is uncertain. The CDR3 loop spans 17 amino acids. The V end was cut by 0 bases, the J end by 2 bases, with 15 bases between.

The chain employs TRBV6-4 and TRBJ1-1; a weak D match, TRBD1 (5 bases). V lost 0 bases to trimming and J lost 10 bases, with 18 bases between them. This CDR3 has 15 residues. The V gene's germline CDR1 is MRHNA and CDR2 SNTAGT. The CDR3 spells CASSDSSRETRGAFF. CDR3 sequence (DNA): TGTGCCAGCAGTGACTCGTCCAGGGAGACTAGGGGAGCTTTCTTT.

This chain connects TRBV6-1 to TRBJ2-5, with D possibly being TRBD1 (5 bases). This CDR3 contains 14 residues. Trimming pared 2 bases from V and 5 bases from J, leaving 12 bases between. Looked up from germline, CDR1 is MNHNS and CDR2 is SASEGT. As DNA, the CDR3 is TGTGCCAGCAGTGAAAGGGGCCCGGCGGAGACCCAGTACTTC. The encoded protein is CASSERGPAETQYF.

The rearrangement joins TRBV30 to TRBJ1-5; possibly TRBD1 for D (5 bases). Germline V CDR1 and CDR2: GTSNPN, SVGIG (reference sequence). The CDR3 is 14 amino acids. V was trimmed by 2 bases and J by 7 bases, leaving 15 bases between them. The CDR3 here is CAWSQSGGGQPQHF. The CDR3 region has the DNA TGTGCCTGGAGTCAATCAGGCGGGGGACAGCCCCAGCATTTT.

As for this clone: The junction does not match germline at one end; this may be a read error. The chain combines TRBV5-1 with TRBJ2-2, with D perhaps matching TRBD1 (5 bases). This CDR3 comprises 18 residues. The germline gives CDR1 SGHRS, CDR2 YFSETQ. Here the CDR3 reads CTSSLMIQVFTNTGELFF. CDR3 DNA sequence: TGCACCAGCAGCCTGATGATACAGGTTTTCACGAACACCGGGGAGCTGTTTTTT.

The CDR3, as DNA: TGTGCCAGCTCACACGACAGGGGGCACGAAAAACTGTTTTTT. Translation: CASSHDRGHEKLFF. This chain joins TRBV18 and TRBJ1-4; the match to TRBD1 covers 10 bases. Per the germline V gene, CDR1 is KGHSH and CDR2 is LQKENI. After removal of 4 bases from V and 8 bases from J, the junction contained 4 bases not matched to a gene. This CDR3 region has 14 residues.

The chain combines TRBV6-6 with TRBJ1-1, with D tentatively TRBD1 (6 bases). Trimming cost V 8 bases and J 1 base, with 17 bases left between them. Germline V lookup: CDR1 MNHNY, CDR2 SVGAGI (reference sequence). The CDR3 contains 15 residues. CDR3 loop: CASSARGARNTEAFF. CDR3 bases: TGTGCCAGCTCCGCCCGGGGGGCAAGGAACACTGAAGCTTTCTTT.

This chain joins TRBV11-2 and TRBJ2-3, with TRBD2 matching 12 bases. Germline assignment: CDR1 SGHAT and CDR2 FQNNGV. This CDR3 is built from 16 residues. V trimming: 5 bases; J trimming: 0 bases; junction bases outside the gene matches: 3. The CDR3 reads CASSPGLAGSTDTQYF. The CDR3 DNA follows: TGTGCCAGCAGCCCGGGACTAGCGGGTAGCACAGATACGCAGTATTTT.

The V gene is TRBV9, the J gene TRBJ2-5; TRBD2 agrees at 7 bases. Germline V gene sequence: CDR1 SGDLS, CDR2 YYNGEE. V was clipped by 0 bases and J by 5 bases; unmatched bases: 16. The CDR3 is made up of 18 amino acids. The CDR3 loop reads CASSVGPVPGRGGETQYF. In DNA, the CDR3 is TGTGCCAGCAGCGTAGGGCCCGTGCCAGGGCGGGGAGGGGAGACCCAGTACTTC.

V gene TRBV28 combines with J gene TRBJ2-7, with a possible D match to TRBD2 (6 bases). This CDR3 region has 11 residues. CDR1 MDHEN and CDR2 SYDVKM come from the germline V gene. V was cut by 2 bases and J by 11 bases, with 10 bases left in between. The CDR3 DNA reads TGTGCCAGCAGTTTAAGGGGAGGAGAGTACTTC. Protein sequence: CASSLRGGEYF.

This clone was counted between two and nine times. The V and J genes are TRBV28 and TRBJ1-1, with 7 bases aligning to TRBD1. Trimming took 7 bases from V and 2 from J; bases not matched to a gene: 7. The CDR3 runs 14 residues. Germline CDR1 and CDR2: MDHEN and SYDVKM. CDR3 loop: CASKRGQGNTEAFF. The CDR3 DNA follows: TGTGCCAGCAAAAGGGGGCAGGGAAACACTGAAGCTTTCTTT. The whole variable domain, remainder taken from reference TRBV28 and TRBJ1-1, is DVKVTQSSRYLVKRTGEKVFLECVQDMDHENMFWYRQDPGLGLRLIYFSYDVKMKEKGDIPEGYSVSREKKERFSLILESASTNQTSMYLCASKRGQGNTEAFFGQGTRLTVV.

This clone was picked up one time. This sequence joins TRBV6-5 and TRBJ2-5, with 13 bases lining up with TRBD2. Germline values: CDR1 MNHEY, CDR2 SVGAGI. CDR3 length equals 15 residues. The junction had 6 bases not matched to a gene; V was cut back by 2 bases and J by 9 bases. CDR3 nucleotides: TGTGCCAGCAGTTACGGGACTAGCGGGATTAAGGCCCAGTACTTC. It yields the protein CASSYGTSGIKAQYF.

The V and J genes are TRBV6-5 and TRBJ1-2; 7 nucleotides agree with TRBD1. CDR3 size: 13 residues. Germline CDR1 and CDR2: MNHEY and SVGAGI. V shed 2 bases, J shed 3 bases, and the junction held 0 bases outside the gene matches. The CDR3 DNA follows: TGTGCCAGCAGTTACACAGGGGACTATGGCTACACCTTC. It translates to CASSYTGDYGYTF.

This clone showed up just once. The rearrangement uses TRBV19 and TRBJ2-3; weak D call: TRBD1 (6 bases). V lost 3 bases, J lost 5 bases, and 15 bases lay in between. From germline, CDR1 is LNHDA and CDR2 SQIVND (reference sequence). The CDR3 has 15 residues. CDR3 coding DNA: TGTGCCAGTAGTATCCTAGTGGGGGCTGGAGATACGCAGTATTTT. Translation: CASSILVGAGDTQYF.

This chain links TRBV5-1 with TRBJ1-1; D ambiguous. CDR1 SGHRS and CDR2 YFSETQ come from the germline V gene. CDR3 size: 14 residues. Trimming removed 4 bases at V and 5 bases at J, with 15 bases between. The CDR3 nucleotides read TGCGCCAGCAGCCCGGCCAGAGGATGGACTGAAGCTTTCTTT. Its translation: CASSPARGWTEAFF.

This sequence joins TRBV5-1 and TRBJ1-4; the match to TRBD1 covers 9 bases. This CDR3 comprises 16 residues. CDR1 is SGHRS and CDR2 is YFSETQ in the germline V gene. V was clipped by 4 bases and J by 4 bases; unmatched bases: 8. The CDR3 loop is CASSRLGQGFNEKLFF. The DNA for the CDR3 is TGCGCCAGCAGCCGGTTGGGACAGGGTTTTAATGAAAAACTGTTTTTT.

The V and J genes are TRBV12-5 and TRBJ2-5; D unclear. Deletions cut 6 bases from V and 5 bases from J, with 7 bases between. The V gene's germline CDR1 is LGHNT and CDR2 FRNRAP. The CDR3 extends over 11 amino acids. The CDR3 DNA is TGTGCTAGTGGCCTCGGTGAGACCCAGTACTTC. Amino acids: CASGLGETQYF.

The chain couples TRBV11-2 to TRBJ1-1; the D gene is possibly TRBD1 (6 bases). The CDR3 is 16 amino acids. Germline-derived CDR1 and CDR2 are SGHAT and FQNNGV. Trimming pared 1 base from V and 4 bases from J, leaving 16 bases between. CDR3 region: CASSLGVGAGVTEAFF. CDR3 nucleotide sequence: TGTGCCAGCAGCTTAGGTGTGGGGGCGGGGGTCACTGAAGCTTTCTTT.

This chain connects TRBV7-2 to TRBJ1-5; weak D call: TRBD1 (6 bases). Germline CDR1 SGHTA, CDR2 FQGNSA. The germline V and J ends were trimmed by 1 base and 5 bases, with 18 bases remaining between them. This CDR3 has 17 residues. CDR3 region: CASSLEGVGGRDQPQHF. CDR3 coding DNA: TGTGCCAGCAGCTTAGAGGGCGTCGGGGGGCGAGATCAGCCCCAGCATTTT.

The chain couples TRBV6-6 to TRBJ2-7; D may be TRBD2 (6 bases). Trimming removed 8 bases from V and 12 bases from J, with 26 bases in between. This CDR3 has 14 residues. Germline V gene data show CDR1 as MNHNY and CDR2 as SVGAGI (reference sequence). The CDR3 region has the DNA TGTGCCAGCCTAGCCCCGGGACTGGACACCTGGCTGTACTTC. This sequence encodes CASLAPGLDTWLYF.

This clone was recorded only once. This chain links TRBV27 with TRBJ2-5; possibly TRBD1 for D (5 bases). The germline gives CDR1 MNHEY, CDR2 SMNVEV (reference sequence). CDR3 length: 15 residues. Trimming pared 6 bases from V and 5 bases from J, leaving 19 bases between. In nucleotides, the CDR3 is TGTGCCAGCAGAGCCCTTACCAGGGAAAGTGAGACCCAGTACTTC. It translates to CASRALTRESETQYF.

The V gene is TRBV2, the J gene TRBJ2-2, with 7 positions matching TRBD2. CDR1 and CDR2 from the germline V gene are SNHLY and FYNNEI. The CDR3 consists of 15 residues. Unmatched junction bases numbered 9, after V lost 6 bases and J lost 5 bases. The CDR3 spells CASSQTSVGTGELFF. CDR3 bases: TGTGCCAGCAGCCAAACTAGCGTAGGGACCGGGGAGCTGTTTTTT.